One T cell receptor beta chain is described in this entry. Its matching antigen is unknown. Only in-frame clones appear in the TCRdb table, and some are missing; sequencing was by immunoSEQ multiplex PCR. The sample consists of 160,000 or so clones, about 91% of them appearing once. The sample belongs to a study of radiation and T cells in renal cell carcinoma. The time point was: blood 2 weeks post-SBRT. The treatment was: 15 Gy SBRT to primary tumor, nephrectomy 4 weeks later. Blood was sampled at baseline, 2 weeks and 4 weeks after SBRT. Trimming took off 2 bases at V and 1 base at J, with 10 bases between the two ends. CDR3 size: 14 residues. Per the germline V gene, CDR1 is SGDLS and CDR2 is YYNGEE. Study-level points and caveats: Without pretreatment biopsies, baseline tumor clonotype presence was undetermined. Top tumor clonotypes rose in blood 2 weeks post-radiation, then contracted.

The clonotype originates from a woman aged 50 to 65 with renal cell carcinoma. This chain links TRBV9 with TRBJ2-7, with D possibly TRBD1 on 5 matching bases. The input for sequencing was blood, taken from a patient whose treatment included radiotherapy and nephrectomy. Written as DNA, the CDR3 is TGTGCCAGCAGCGTCCGACAGTATTCCTACGAGCAGTACTTC. As protein: CASSVRQYSYEQYF.